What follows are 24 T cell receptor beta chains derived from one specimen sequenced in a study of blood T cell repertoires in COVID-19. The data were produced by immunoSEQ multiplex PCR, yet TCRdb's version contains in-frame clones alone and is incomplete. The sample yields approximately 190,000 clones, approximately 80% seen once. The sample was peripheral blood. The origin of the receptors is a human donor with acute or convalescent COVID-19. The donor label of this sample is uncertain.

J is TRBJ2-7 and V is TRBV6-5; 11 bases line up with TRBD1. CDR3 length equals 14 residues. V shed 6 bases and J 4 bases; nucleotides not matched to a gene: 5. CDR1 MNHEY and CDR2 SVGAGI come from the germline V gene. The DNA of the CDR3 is TGTGCCAGCAGAAGGGGACAGGGGGTTTACGAGCAGTACTTC. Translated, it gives CASRRGQGVYEQYF.

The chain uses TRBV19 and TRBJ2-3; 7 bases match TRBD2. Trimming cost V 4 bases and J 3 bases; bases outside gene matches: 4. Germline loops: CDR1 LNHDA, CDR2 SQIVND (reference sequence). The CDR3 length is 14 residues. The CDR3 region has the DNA TGTGCCAGTAGTAGGGGGGGGAGAACAGATACGCAGTATTTT. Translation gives CASSRGGRTDTQYF.

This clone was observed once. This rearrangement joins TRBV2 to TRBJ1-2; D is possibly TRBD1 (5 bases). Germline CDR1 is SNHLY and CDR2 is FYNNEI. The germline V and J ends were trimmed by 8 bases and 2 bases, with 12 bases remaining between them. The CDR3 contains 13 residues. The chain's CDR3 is CASARVSNYGYTF. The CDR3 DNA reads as TGTGCCAGCGCCAGGGTTTCAAACTATGGCTACACCTTC.

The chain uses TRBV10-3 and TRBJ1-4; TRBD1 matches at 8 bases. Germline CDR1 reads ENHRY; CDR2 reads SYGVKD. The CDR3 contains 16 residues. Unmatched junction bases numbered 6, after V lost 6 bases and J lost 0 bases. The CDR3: CAISLTQGATNEKLFF. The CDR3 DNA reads TGTGCCATCAGCCTAACACAGGGGGCAACTAATGAAAAACTGTTTTTT.

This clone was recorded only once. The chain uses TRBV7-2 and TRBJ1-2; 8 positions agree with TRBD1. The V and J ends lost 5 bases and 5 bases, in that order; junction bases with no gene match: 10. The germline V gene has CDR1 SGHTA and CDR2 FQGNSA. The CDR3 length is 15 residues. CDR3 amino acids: CASSATGTGHYGYTF. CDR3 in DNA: TGTGCCAGCAGCGCCACCGGGACAGGACATTATGGCTACACCTTC. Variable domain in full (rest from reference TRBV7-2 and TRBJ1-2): GAGVSQSPSNKVTEKGKDVELRCDPISGHTALYWYRQSLGQGLEFLIYFQGNSAPDKSGLPSDRFSAERTGGSVSTLTIQRTQQEDSAVYLCASSATGTGHYGYTFGSGTRLTVV.

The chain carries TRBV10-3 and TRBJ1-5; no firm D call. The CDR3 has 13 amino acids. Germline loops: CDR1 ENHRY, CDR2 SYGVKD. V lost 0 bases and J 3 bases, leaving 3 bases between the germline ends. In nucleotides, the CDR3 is TGTGCCATCAGTGAGTCCTCCAATCAGCCCCAGCATTTT. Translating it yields CAISESSNQPQHF.

CDR3 residues: CATQGQGMTQETQYF. For the CDR3, the DNA is TGTGCCACCCAGGGACAGGGAATGACGCAAGAGACCCAGTACTTC. The rearrangement uses TRBV7-8 and TRBJ2-5; 9 bases map to TRBD1. The trim removed 10 bases at V and 2 bases at J, leaving 11 bases unmatched. The CDR3 length is 15 residues. The germline CDR1 and CDR2 sequences are SGHVS and FQNEAQ.

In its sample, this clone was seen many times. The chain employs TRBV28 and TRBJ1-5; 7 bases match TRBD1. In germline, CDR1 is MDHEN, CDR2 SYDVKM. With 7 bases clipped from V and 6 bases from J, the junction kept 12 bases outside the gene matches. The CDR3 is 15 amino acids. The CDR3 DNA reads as TGTGCCAGCACCCCTAGGGGGCAGGGGGGTCAGCCCCAGCATTTT. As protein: CASTPRGQGGQPQHF.

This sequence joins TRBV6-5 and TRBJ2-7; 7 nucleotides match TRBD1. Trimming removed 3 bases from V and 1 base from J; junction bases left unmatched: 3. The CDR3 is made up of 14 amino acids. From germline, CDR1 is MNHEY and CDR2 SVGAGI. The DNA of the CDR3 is TGTGCCAGCAGTTATGGGGGACAGTCCTACGAGCAGTACTTC. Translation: CASSYGGQSYEQYF.

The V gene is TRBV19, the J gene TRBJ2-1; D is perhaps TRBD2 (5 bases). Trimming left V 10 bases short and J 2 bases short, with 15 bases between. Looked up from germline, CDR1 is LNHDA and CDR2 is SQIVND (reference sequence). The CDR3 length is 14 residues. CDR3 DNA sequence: TGTGCCACCGCCGGGGAGCCCCCCTACAATGAGCAGTTCTTC. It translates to CATAGEPPYNEQFF. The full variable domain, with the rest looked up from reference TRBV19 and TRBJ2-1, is DGGITQSPKYLFRKEGQNVTLSCEQNLNHDAMYWYRQDPGQGLRLIYYSQIVNDFQKGDIAEGYSVSREKKESFPLTVTSAQKNPTAFYLCATAGEPPYNEQFFGPGTRLTVL.

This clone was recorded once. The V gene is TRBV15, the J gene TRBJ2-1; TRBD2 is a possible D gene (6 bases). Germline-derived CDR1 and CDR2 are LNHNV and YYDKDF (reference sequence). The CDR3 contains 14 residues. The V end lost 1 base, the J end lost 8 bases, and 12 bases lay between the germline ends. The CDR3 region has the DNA TGTGCCACCAGCAGAGGCCTGGGACTTTATGAGCAGTTCTTC. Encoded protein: CATSRGLGLYEQFF.

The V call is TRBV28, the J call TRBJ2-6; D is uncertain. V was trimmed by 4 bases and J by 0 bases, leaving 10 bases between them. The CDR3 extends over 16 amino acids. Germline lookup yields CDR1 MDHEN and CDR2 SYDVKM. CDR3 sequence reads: CASSSAASSGANVLTF. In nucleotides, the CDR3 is TGTGCCAGCAGTTCGGCTGCTAGCTCTGGGGCCAACGTCCTGACTTTC.

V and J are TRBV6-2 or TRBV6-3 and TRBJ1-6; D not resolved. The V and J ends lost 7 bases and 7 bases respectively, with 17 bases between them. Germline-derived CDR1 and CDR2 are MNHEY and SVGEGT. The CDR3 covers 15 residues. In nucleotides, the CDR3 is TGTGCCAGCACCCCCGGCGGAGGGCGGAATTCACCCCTCCACTTT. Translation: CASTPGGGRNSPLHF.

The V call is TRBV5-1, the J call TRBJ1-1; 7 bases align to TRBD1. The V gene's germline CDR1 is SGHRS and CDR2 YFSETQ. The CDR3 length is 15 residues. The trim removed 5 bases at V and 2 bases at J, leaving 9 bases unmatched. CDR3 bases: TGCGCCAGCAGGGCAGGGGACAGCCTAAACACTGAAGCTTTCTTT. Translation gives CASRAGDSLNTEAFF.

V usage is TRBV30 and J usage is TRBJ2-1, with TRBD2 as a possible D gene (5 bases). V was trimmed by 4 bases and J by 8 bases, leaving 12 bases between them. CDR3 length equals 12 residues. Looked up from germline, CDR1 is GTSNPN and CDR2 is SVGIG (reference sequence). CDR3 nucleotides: TGTGCCTGGAATGGAGCGGTGTATGAGCAGTTCTTC. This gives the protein CAWNGAVYEQFF. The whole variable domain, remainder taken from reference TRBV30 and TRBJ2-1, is SQTIHQWPATLVQPVGSPLSLECTVEGTSNPNLYWYRQAAGRGLQLLFYSVGIGQISSEVPQNLSASRPQDRQFILSSKKLLLSDSGFYLCAWNGAVYEQFFGPGTRLTVL.

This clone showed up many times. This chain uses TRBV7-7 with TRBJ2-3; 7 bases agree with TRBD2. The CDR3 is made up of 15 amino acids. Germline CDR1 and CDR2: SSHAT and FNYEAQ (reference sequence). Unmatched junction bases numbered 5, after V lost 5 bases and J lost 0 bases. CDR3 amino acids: CASSRGVLSTDTQYF. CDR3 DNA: TGTGCCAGCAGCCGGGGGGTGTTAAGCACAGATACGCAGTATTTT. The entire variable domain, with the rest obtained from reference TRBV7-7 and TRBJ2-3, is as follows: GAGVSQSPRYKVTKRGQDVTLRCDPISSHATLYWYQQALGQGPEFLTYFNYEAQPDKSGLPSDRFSAERPEGSISTLTIQRTEQRDSAMYRCASSRGVLSTDTQYFGPGTRLTVL.

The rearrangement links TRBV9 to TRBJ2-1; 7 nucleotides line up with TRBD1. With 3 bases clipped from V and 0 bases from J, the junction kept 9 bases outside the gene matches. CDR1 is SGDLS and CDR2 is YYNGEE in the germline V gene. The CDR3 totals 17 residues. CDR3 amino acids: CASSAHPGGSSYNEQFF. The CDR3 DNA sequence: TGTGCCAGCAGCGCTCACCCAGGGGGATCCTCCTACAATGAGCAGTTCTTC.

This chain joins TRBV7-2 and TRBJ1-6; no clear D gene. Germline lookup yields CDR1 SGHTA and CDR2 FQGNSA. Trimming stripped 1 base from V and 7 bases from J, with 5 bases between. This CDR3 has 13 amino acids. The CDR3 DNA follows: TGTGCCAGCAGCTTAGATCCGAATTCACCCCTCCACTTT. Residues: CASSLDPNSPLHF.

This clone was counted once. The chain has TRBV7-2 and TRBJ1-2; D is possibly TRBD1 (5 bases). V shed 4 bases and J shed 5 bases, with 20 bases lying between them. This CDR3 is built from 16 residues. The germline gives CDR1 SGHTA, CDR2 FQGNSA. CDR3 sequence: CASSSQQASVSYGYTF. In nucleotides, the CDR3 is TGTGCCAGCAGCTCACAACAGGCCTCAGTGAGTTATGGCTACACCTTC.

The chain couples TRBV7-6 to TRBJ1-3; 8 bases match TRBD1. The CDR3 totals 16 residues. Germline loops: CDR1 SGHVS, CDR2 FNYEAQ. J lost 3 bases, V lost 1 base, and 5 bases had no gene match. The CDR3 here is CASSLERDRSGNTIYF. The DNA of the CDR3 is TGTGCCAGCAGCTTAGAAAGGGACAGGAGTGGAAACACCATATATTTT.

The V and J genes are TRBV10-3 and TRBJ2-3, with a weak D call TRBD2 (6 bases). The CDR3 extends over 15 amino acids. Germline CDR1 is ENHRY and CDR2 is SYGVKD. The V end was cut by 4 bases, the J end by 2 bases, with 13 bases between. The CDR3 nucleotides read TGTGCCATCAGTGGGTCTAGCGTTCTCACAGATACGCAGTATTTT. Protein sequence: CAISGSSVLTDTQYF.

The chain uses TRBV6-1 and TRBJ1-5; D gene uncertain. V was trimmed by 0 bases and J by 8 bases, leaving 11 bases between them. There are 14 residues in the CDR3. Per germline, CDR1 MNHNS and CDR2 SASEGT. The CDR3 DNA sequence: TGTGCCAGCAGTGAAGCCCTAATATTGGAGCCCCAGCATTTT. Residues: CASSEALILEPQHF.

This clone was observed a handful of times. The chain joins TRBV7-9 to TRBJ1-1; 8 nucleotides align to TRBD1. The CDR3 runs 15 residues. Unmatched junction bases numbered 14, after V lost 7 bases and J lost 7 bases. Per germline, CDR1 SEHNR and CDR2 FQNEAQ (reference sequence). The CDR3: CASMPSGQGGGEAFF. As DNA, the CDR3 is TGTGCCAGCATGCCTTCCGGACAGGGAGGGGGTGAAGCTTTCTTT.

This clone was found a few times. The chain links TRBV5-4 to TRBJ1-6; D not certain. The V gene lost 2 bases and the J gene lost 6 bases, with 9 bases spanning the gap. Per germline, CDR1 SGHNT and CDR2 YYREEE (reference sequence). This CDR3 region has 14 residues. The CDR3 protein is CASSLAGSNSPLHF. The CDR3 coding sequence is TGTGCCAGCAGCTTAGCCGGGAGTAATTCACCCCTCCACTTT.